Included here is one T cell receptor (beta chain) sequence, with context. Its antigen is not known. This sample stems from a study of T-cell memory formation after mild COVID-19. In the study overall: TCR clusters showed largely donor specificity. Findings and caveats of the study: Clones that got smaller from day 15 to 85 had even CD4/CD8, while clones growing later tipped toward CD4+. Shrinking CD4+ clones resided mostly in CM and EM, and CD8+ ones in EMRA. Some responding clones appeared in pre-infection memory, suggesting cross-reactive memory joined.

TCRdb recomputed calls from the 5' RACE reads with MiXCR, one row per CDR3 protein. The sample holds about 350,000 distinct CDR3 sequences, roughly 13% seen once. This CDR3 is 15 amino acids long. Germline V gene data show CDR1 as MNHNS and CDR2 as SASEGT. V and J are TRBV6-1 and TRBJ2-1; D possibly corresponds to TRBD2 (7 bases). The specimen sequenced was PBMCs or a T cell subset sorted from them (not recorded which). The sequence came from a man aged 18 to 35 who had mild COVID-19 (a few samples of this study predate the infection). Cell type and time point are not known. The CDR3 spells CANSPGGGRLNEQFF. The CDR3 DNA follows: TGTGCTAATTCGCCTGGGGGGGGGCGTCTTAATGAGCAGTTCTTC.